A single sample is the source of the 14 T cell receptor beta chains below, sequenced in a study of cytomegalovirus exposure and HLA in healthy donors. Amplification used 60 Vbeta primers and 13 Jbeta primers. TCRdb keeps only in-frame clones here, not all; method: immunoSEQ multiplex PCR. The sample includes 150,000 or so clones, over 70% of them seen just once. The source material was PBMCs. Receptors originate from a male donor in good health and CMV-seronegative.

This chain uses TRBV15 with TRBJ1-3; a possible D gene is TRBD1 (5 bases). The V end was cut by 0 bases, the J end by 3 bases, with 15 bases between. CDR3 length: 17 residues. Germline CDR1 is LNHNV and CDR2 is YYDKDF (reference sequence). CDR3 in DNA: TGTGCCACCAGCAGAGATAAGGGCAGGGTAAATGGAAACACCATATATTTT. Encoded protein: CATSRDKGRVNGNTIYF.

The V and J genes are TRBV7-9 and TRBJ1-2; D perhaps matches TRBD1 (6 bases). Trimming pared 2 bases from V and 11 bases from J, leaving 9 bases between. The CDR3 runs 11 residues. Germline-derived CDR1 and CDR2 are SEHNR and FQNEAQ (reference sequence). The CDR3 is CASSLRGGYTF. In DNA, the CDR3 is TGTGCCAGCAGCTTAAGGGGGGGATACACCTTC.

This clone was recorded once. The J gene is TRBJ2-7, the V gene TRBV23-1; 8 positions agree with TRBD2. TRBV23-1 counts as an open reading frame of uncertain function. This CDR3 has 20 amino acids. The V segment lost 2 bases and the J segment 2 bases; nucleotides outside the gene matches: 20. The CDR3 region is CASSQGQPVREGEGTYEQYF. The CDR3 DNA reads TGCGCCAGCAGTCAAGGACAGCCGGTCCGGGAGGGCGAAGGGACCTACGAGCAGTACTTC.

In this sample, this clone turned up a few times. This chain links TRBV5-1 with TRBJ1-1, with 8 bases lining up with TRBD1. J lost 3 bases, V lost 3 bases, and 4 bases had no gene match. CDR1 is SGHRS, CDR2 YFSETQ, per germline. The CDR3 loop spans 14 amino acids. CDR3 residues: CASSSQGADTEAFF. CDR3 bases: TGCGCCAGCAGCTCTCAGGGGGCGGACACTGAAGCTTTCTTT.

CDR3 nucleotides: TGCAGCGTTGAATTACAGAACTATGGCTACACCTTC. This encodes CSVELQNYGYTF. The chain is built from TRBV29-1 and TRBJ1-2; D gene ambiguous. The CDR3 is 12 residues long. With 2 bases removed from V and 2 bases from J, the gap between germline ends came to 6 bases. Germline assignment: CDR1 SQVTM and CDR2 ANQGSEA.

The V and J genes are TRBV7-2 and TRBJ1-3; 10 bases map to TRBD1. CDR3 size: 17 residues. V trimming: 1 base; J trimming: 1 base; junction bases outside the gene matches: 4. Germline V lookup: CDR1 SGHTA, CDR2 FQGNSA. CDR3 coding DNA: TGTGCCAGCAGCTTAGTATTGGGACAGGGGTCTGGAAACACCATATATTTT. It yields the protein CASSLVLGQGSGNTIYF.

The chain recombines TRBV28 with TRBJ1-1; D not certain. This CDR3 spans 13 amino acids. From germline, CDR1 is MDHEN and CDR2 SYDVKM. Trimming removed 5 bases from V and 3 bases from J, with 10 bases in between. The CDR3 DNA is TGTGCCAGCAGTCCCGGCGGATACACTGAAGCTTTCTTT. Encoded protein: CASSPGGYTEAFF.

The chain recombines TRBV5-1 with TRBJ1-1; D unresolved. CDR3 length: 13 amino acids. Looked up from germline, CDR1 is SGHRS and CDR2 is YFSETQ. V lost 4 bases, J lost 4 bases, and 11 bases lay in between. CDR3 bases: TGCGCCAGCAGCCCCGGGGTCGGCACTGAAGCTTTCTTT. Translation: CASSPGVGTEAFF.

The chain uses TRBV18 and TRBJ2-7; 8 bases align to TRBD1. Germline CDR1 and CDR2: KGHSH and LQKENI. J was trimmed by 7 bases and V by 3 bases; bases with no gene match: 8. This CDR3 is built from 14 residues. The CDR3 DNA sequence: TGTGCCAGCTCACCGGGCCAGGGGGCGCGGGAGCAGTACTTC. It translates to CASSPGQGAREQYF.

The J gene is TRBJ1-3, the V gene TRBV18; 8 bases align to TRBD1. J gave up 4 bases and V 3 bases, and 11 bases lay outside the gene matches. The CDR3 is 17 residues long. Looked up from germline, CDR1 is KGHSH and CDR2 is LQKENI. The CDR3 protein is CASSPTLPGTGGNTIYF. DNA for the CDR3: TGTGCCAGCTCACCGACTCTGCCCGGGACAGGAGGAAACACCATATATTTT.

The CDR3 reads CASSSSRGNSNQPQHF. CDR3 nucleotides: TGTGCCAGCAGTTCCTCCCGGGGGAATAGCAATCAGCCCCAGCATTTT. The chain is built from TRBV28 and TRBJ1-5, with a tentative D call TRBD1 (5 bases). This CDR3 comprises 16 residues. The V end was cut by 4 bases, the J end by 0 bases, with 13 bases between. The germline V gene has CDR1 MDHEN and CDR2 SYDVKM. The entire variable domain, with the rest obtained from reference TRBV28 and TRBJ1-5, is as follows: DVKVTQSSRYLVKRTGEKVFLECVQDMDHENMFWYRQDPGLGLRLIYFSYDVKMKEKGDIPEGYSVSREKKERFSLILESASTNQTSMYLCASSSSRGNSNQPQHFGDGTRLSIL.

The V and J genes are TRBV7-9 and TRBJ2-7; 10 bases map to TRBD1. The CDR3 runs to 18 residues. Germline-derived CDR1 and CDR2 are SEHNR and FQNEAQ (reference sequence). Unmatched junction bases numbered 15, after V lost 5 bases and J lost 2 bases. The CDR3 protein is CASSRRDRGLLLPYEQYF. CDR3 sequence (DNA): TGTGCCAGCAGCCGCCGGGACAGGGGCCTCCTATTGCCCTACGAGCAGTACTTC.

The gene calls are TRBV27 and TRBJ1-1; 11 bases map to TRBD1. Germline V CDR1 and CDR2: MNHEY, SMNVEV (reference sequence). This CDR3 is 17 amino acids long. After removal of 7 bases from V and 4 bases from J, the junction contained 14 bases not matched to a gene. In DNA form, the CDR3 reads TGTGCCAGCAAATTTTACCGGGACAGGGGGAGTCCCACTGAAGCTTTCTTT. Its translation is CASKFYRDRGSPTEAFF.

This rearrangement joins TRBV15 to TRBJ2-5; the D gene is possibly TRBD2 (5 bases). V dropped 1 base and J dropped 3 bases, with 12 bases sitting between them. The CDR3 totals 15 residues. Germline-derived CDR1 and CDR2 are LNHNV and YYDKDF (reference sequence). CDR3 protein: CATSRGTGVEETQYF. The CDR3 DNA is TGTGCCACCAGCAGAGGGACCGGGGTAGAAGAGACCCAGTACTTC.